The sequence of this T cell receptor beta chain was determined in a study of Graves' ophthalmopathy and Graves' hyperthyroidism. Study at large: Peripheral blood sampling preceded any treatment and occurred at initial diagnosis. Study-level findings and limits: Ophthalmopathy could be told apart from stable hyperthyroidism by a 13-signature model (roughly 90% sensitivity, around 79% specificity). Also, most clonotypes expanded in the thyroid above 0.001 frequency appeared in blood.

Investigators amplified TCR beta CDR3 regions from RNA transcripts. The library came from an HTBI-primed first-round RT-PCR and a second-round multiplex PCR. MiXCR, applied by TCRdb to the multiplex PCR reads, yields one record per CDR3 protein. The sample records 240,000 or so distinct CDR3 sequences, 45% being singletons. Germline lookup yields CDR1 MNHNS and CDR2 SASEGT. V lost 6 bases, J lost 3 bases, and 12 bases lay in between. CDR3 length: 14 residues. None of the included patients had other autoimmune diseases, uncontrolled infections, pregnancy or lactation, as these led to exclusion. Remarks on this clonotype: Antigen specificity is unknown.

This TCR was recovered from an adult man with Graves' ophthalmopathy. The chain is built from TRBV6-1 and TRBJ1-3, with a possible D match to TRBD1 (5 bases). Sequenced sample: peripheral blood. CDR3 protein: CASRPGRIGNTIYF. CDR3 DNA: TGTGCCAGCAGGCCGGGACGGATTGGAAACACCATATATTTT.